These 18 T cell receptor beta chains originate from one sample sequenced in a study of shared clonotypes between healthy human individuals. The assay was immunoSEQ multiplex PCR, and TCRdb's table has in-frame clones only and misses some. Of around 2.1 million clones in the sample, around 93% were seen once. CD45RO-negative, CCR7-positively selected cells formed the naive CD8 fraction, excluding terminally differentiated effector memory CD45RA+ cells. Material for sequencing was naive CD8+ T cells from PBMCs. Receptors were obtained from a young man in good health. Some clones in this sample may be carry-over from other donors' samples.

This rearrangement joins TRBV5-4 to TRBJ2-5; D call uncertain. Trimming shortened V by 4 bases and J by 3 bases, and 4 bases separated the two germline ends. Per the germline V gene, CDR1 is SGHNT and CDR2 is YYREEE (reference sequence). The CDR3 is 11 amino acids. The CDR3 sequence is CASSVEETQYF. CDR3 sequence (DNA): TGTGCCAGCAGCGTGGAAGAGACCCAGTACTTC.

The genes are TRBV9 and TRBJ1-4; a possible D gene is TRBD1 (6 bases). From germline, CDR1 is SGDLS and CDR2 YYNGEE. This CDR3 has 15 residues. With 5 bases removed from V and 6 bases from J, the gap between germline ends came to 17 bases. The CDR3 DNA sequence: TGTGCCAGCAGTCAATCCGGGACAAGCTATGAAAAACTGTTTTTT. Translated: CASSQSGTSYEKLFF.

CDR3 sequence reads: CASRGQVGGTGELFF. CDR3 nucleotides: TGCGCCAGCAGGGGACAGGTCGGGGGAACCGGGGAGCTGTTTTTT. The chain employs TRBV4-1 and TRBJ2-2, with 8 bases matching TRBD1. CDR1 MGHRA and CDR2 YSYEKL come from the germline V gene. The CDR3 length is 15 residues. J lost 5 bases, V lost 6 bases, and 8 bases had no gene match.

The CDR3 loop is CASSLLAGGKNEQFF. CDR3 DNA sequence: TGTGCCAGCAGTTTACTCGCGGGAGGGAAAAATGAGCAGTTCTTC. V and J are TRBV27 and TRBJ2-1; TRBD2 matches at 9 bases. Trimming cost V 2 bases and J 7 bases; bases outside gene matches: 6. Germline CDR1 reads MNHEY; CDR2 reads SMNVEV (reference sequence). This CDR3 comprises 15 residues.

This chain joins TRBV27 and TRBJ2-3; D call uncertain. The CDR3 is 10 amino acids. V dropped 10 bases and J dropped 6 bases, with 8 bases sitting between them. In germline, CDR1 is MNHEY, CDR2 SMNVEV (reference sequence). CDR3 sequence: CATWADTQYF. DNA for the CDR3: TGTGCCACCTGGGCGGATACGCAGTATTTT.

This chain links TRBV12-5 with TRBJ2-2; 10 bases are shared with TRBD2. Germline CDR1 is LGHNT and CDR2 is FRNRAP. The ends lost 7 bases at V and 4 bases at J; junction bases unmatched: 9. The CDR3 is 16 amino acids. The CDR3 nucleotides read TGTGCTAGTGCCCTCCCCACTAGCGGGACCACCGGGGAGCTGTTTTTT. This codes for CASALPTSGTTGELFF.

V and J are TRBV5-1 and TRBJ2-1; D is uncertain. CDR1 and CDR2 (germline): SGHRS, YFSETQ. CDR3 length: 15 amino acids. Trimming took off 4 bases at V and 1 base at J, with 12 bases between the two ends. In DNA, the CDR3 is TGCGCCAGCAGCCAATTTATGAGGTCCTACAATGAGCAGTTCTTC. Residues: CASSQFMRSYNEQFF.

The chain is built from TRBV14 and TRBJ2-7; D possibly matches TRBD1 or TRBD2 (6 bases each). V was clipped by 1 base and J by 3 bases, with 25 bases between them. Germline-derived CDR1 and CDR2 are SGHDN and FVKESK. This CDR3 is built from 19 residues. The CDR3 bases are TGTGCCAGCAGCCAAGTATTTTTCAGTATCCCGGGGGCACGCTACGAGCAGTACTTC. This encodes CASSQVFFSIPGARYEQYF.

The V and J genes are TRBV4-1 and TRBJ2-7; D is tentatively TRBD1 or TRBD2 (5 bases each). Germline CDR1 is MGHRA and CDR2 is YSYEKL. The CDR3 loop spans 15 amino acids. The V gene lost 1 base and the J gene lost 5 bases, with 15 bases spanning the gap. The DNA for the CDR3 is TGCGCCAGCAGCCAAGTGGGTGGGGCCGGGGACGAGCAGTACTTC. This gives the protein CASSQVGGAGDEQYF.

The CDR3 DNA reads TGTGCCAGAAGCTGGACCCGGGACACCACAGATACGCAGTATTTT. Amino acids: CARSWTRDTTDTQYF. V usage is TRBV7-5 and J usage is TRBJ2-3; no DNA check was done on the table's D call, TRBD1. TRBV7-5 is flagged as a pseudogene. The CDR3 is 15 residues long.

This clone was observed once. The V call is TRBV5-1, the J call TRBJ2-7, with TRBD2 as a possible D gene (7 bases). Trimming took off 4 bases at V and 5 bases at J, with 16 bases between the two ends. The CDR3 contains 14 residues. Germline V lookup: CDR1 SGHRS, CDR2 YFSETQ. The DNA of the CDR3 is TGCGCCAGCAGCCTGACGGGGGGCATCGACGAGCAGTACTTC. It encodes CASSLTGGIDEQYF.

The chain has TRBV5-4 and TRBJ1-2, with a weak D call TRBD1 (5 bases). CDR1 is SGHNT and CDR2 is YYREEE in the germline V gene (reference sequence). V was trimmed by 6 bases and J by 2 bases, leaving 14 bases between them. The CDR3 is 14 amino acids. The CDR3 DNA reads as TGTGCCAGCAACCCCCCCGGGACCAACTATGGCTACACCTTC. It yields the protein CASNPPGTNYGYTF.

This clone came up once. The rearrangement uses TRBV7-8 and TRBJ2-7; TRBD1 matches 8 bases. This CDR3 contains 17 residues. Germline CDR1 reads SGHVS; CDR2 reads FQNEAQ. Trimming took 6 bases from V and 7 from J; bases not matched to a gene: 20. The CDR3 sequence is CASSSHPDDRGTPEQYF. CDR3 nucleotide sequence: TGTGCCAGCAGTTCACACCCCGACGACAGGGGAACCCCAGAGCAGTACTTC.

This chain connects TRBV5-1 to TRBJ2-1; 11 nucleotides match TRBD2. Trimming cost V 0 bases and J 7 bases; bases outside gene matches: 15. CDR1 and CDR2 from the germline V gene are SGHRS and YFSETQ. This CDR3 has 19 amino acids. This CDR3 is CASSLAWVRTSGSGNEQFF. DNA of the CDR3: TGCGCCAGCAGCTTGGCCTGGGTGAGGACTAGCGGGTCGGGGAATGAGCAGTTCTTC.

The J gene is TRBJ2-7, the V gene TRBV6-6; D might be TRBD2 (7 bases). V was clipped by 0 bases and J by 4 bases, with 13 bases between them. Germline assignment: CDR1 MNHNY and CDR2 SVGAGI (reference sequence). The CDR3 contains 15 residues. CDR3 region: CASSYSGGGDYEQYF. Here the CDR3 DNA reads TGTGCCAGCAGTTACTCTGGAGGGGGGGATTACGAGCAGTACTTC.

Worth noting for this clone: The identical CDR3 is also encoded by other nucleotide sequences in the sample. V and J are TRBV5-1 and TRBJ2-7, with D perhaps matching TRBD2 (6 bases). Germline assignment: CDR1 SGHRS and CDR2 YFSETQ. The V and J ends lost 8 bases and 1 base respectively, with 13 bases between them. This CDR3 is built from 13 residues. The CDR3 spells CASRRDGSYEQYF. The CDR3 nucleotides are TGCGCCAGTAGGCGGGACGGATCCTACGAGCAGTACTTC.

This clone was seen once. The rearrangement links TRBV10-2 to TRBJ2-3; D possibly corresponds to TRBD1 (6 bases). Germline CDR1 WSHSY, CDR2 SAAADI. CDR3 size: 14 residues. Trimming took 4 bases from V and 6 from J, leaving 14 bases between them. The CDR3: CASSGDTGVDTQYF. As DNA, the CDR3 is TGCGCCAGCAGTGGGGACACGGGTGTTGATACGCAGTATTTT.

The rearrangement joins TRBV11-2 to TRBJ1-3; 8 bases match TRBD1. The CDR3 contains 15 residues. V was pared by 11 bases and J by 2 bases, with 11 bases of the junction left unmatched. CDR1 and CDR2 (germline): SGHAT, FQNNGV. The CDR3 protein is CASFAPDRAGNTIYF. CDR3 bases: TGTGCCTCTTTCGCCCCGGACAGGGCTGGAAACACCATATATTTT.